This T cell receptor (beta chain) was captured in a study of T cells after yellow fever vaccination. CDR3 length equals 12 residues. V was trimmed by 0 bases and J by 10 bases, leaving 9 bases between them. CDR1 ENHRY and CDR2 SYGVKD come from the germline V gene. This clonotype was observed at least ten times. The antigen is not known. Regarding the study as a whole: Weaker overall was a secondary response that nonetheless peaked faster, on day 5 versus 15. Abundant clonotypes from the bulk population could contaminate FACS-sorted repertoires.

MiXCR was run by TCRdb on the 5' RACE reads, yielding one entry per CDR3 protein. The data contain 230,000 or so distinct CDR3 sequences, 3.6% of them singletons. The chain couples TRBV10-3 to TRBJ1-1; D call uncertain. The clonotype comes from a man aged 18 to 29 who received the YFV17D yellow fever vaccine. The specimen was PBMCs, collected 15 days after the yellow fever booster vaccination. Here the CDR3 reads CAISESSVVAFF. The CDR3 DNA sequence: TGTGCCATCAGTGAGTCGAGTGTGGTAGCTTTCTTT.